This TCR beta chain was found in a study of OX40 agonist ivuxolimab in advanced cancers. General study results and limits: Some of the nonresponding patients also showed low levels of normalized T-cell clonal expansion. CD4+ and CD8+ T cells in blood underwent clonal expansion by week 6 at 0.1 to 3.0 mg/kg.

The length of the CDR3 is 12 residues. Germline V gene lookup returns CDR1 MNHNS and CDR2 SASEGT. Trimming removed 7 bases at V and 2 bases at J, with 9 bases between. As for this clone: The antigen remains undetermined.

This table comes from immunoSEQ multiplex PCR, and its TCRdb copy is limited to in-frame clones, with some not included. The sample includes about 11,000 clones, 65% to 85% of them seen just once. Sampling of blood occurred at baseline, cycle 4 day 1, and cycle 7 day 1. The rearrangement links TRBV6-1 to TRBJ2-7; D remains unclear. The sequencing here drew on CD4+ or CD8+ T cells sorted from blood, taken in a trial of the OX40 agonist ivuxolimab. The receptor comes from an adult with an advanced solid tumor such as melanoma, head and neck, liver or kidney cancer. CDR3 region: CASNTETYEQYF. CDR3 bases: TGTGCCAGCAATACAGAAACCTACGAGCAGTACTTC.